The source of this TCR beta chain is a study of PD-1 and CTLA-4 blockade in melanoma. TCRdb's copy holds only in-frame clones and misses some; the assay was immunoSEQ multiplex PCR. The sample carries fewer than 35,000 clones, about 88% recorded once. The CDR3 spans 12 residues. Trimming took 2 bases from V and 4 from J, leaving 5 bases between them. The sample here was CD8+ T cells from peripheral blood, taken from a patient given anti-PD-1 treatment. The sequence was collected from a human donor with melanoma. The chain uses TRBV12-3 or TRBV12-4 and TRBJ2-5; D is ambiguous. The CDR3 spells CASSLIGETQYF. The CDR3 DNA sequence: TGTGCCAGCAGTTTAATAGGAGAGACCCAGTACTTC.